A selection of T cell receptor beta chains follows, all from one sample in a study of beta chain features in type 1 diabetes. The repertoire was sequenced with immunoSEQ multiplex PCR; TCRdb's copy has only in-frame clones and lacks some. The repertoire holds some 660,000 clones, with more than 13% as singletons. What was sequenced was naive CD4+ T cells from blood. All receptors derive from a man in his late teens or twenties with type 1 diabetes. Both conserved end residues are trimmed from each CDR3.

V gene: TRBV19; CDR3 protein: ASSVGSYNEQF
V gene: TRBV5-4; CDR3 protein: ASSQLARDNEQF
V gene: TRBV29-1; CDR3 protein: SVDPGTDTQY
V gene: TRBV4-3; CDR3 protein: ASSQAFLWDAGANVLT
V gene: TRBV6-5; CDR3 protein: ASSLSVAKNIQY
V gene: TRBV18; CDR3 protein: ASSPPGGRNEQF
V gene: TRBV30; CDR3 protein: AWSVGTGDGYT
V gene: TRBV12-5; CDR3 protein: ASGLVLDSSTDTQY
V gene: TRBV2; CDR3 protein: ASSEGLRGDTQY
V gene: TRBV4-3; CDR3 protein: ASSVTGSGANVLT
V gene: TRBV29-1; CDR3 protein: SVGNPVYNEQF
V gene: TRBV4-3; CDR3 protein: ASSQHPGLATDTQY
V gene: TRBV7-2; CDR3 protein: ASSSRGGSVSSGANVLT
V gene: TRBV5-4; CDR3 protein: ASSPARADGTQY
V gene: TRBV7-8; CDR3 protein: ASSLVRLADTDTQY
V gene: TRBV2; CDR3 protein: ATGRGEVREQY
V gene: TRBV5-1; CDR3 protein: ASSLGPSGISYEQY
V gene: TRBV29-1; CDR3 protein: SAGKGGTGELF
V gene: TRBV10-3; CDR3 protein: AISPVKFSGGENSYEQY
V gene: TRBV7-9; CDR3 protein: ASSLTSGVTGELF
V gene: TRBV9; CDR3 protein: ASSVTGTGPGELF
V gene: TRBV11-2; CDR3 protein: ASSSTSYEQF
V gene: TRBV5-1; CDR3 protein: ASSYTGGVVTDTQY
V gene: TRBV7-9; CDR3 protein: ASSFEGHKNTEAF
V gene: TRBV30; CDR3 protein: AWAQGSGNTIY
V gene: TRBV7-3; CDR3 protein: ASSLSVDNEQF
V gene: TRBV7-6; CDR3 protein: ASSRGQGYNEQF
V gene: TRBV7-7; CDR3 protein: ASSLASSGISGTQY
V gene: TRBV5-1; CDR3 protein: ASGQQGPQETQY
V gene: TRBV7-6; CDR3 protein: ASSLDQGFGELF
V gene: TRBV10-3; CDR3 protein: AISESVDLNIQY
V gene: TRBV5-4; CDR3 protein: ASSPRPGSPDTQY
V gene: TRBV29-1; CDR3 protein: SVVITYEQY
V gene: TRBV9; CDR3 protein: ASSVGSVRVGRPYSYNEQF
V gene: TRBV7-3; CDR3 protein: ASRPSHYTDTQY
V gene: TRBV30; CDR3 protein: AWSGRFFTEAF
V gene: TRBV5-6; CDR3 protein: ASSFSWGEQF
V gene: TRBV18; CDR3 protein: ASSLYTDTQY
V gene: TRBV30; CDR3 protein: AWRPQGVGGYT
V gene: TRBV7-2; CDR3 protein: ASSSNAGASYEQY
V gene: TRBV6-6; CDR3 protein: ASSSVGQTGDQPQH
V gene: TRBV7-2; CDR3 protein: ALPLGGFILGDEQF
V gene: TRBV29-1; CDR3 protein: SVGLAGADLGQY
V gene: TRBV29-1; CDR3 protein: SGDPDETQY
V gene: TRBV18; CDR3 protein: ASSSQGVETQY
V gene: TRBV5-4; CDR3 protein: ASSSGVLGRETQY
V gene: TRBV7-3; CDR3 protein: ASSPSGAGPSGELF
V gene: TRBV5-1; CDR3 protein: ASSLDGRDQETQY
V gene: TRBV5-6; CDR3 protein: ASSPGNYNSPLH